The 32 T cell receptor beta chains in this list originate from one sample, sequenced in a study of PD-L1 blockade in urothelial cancer. This table comes from immunoSEQ multiplex PCR, and its TCRdb copy is limited to in-frame clones, with some not included. Found here are some 110,000 clones, 91% of them singletons; the top ten hold approximately 3.8%. Time point defined: peripheral blood 6 weeks after treatment start. Sequences were derived from PBMCs, sampled around atezolizumab (anti-PD-L1) treatment. The source of these receptors is a man between 60 and 70 years old with urothelial cancer.

This chain links TRBV9 with TRBJ2-2; 9 nucleotides match TRBD1. The CDR3 contains 16 residues. J was trimmed by 1 base and V by 3 bases; bases with no gene match: 4. Germline CDR1 and CDR2: SGDLS and YYNGEE. The CDR3 loop reads CASSARQGGNTGELFF. The DNA for the CDR3 is TGTGCCAGCAGCGCCCGACAGGGGGGGAACACCGGGGAGCTGTTTTTT.

About this clone itself: Additional DNA sequences in this sample encode the identical CDR3. The CDR3 coding sequence is TGTGCCAGCAGCGTAGGAGCGGGGGGGCGAGAGACCCAGTACTTC. Residues: CASSVGAGGRETQYF. J is TRBJ2-5 and V is TRBV9; 10 positions agree with TRBD2. V lost 0 bases, J lost 4 bases, and 3 bases stayed unmatched. The CDR3 is made up of 15 amino acids. Per the germline V gene, CDR1 is SGDLS and CDR2 is YYNGEE.

The gene calls are TRBV14 and TRBJ2-2, with D possibly matching TRBD1 (6 bases). V was trimmed by 1 base and J by 6 bases, leaving 12 bases between them. The germline gives CDR1 SGHDN, CDR2 FVKESK. The CDR3 spans 15 residues. The CDR3 loop is CASSQGGPYPGELFF. In DNA, the CDR3 is TGTGCCAGCAGCCAAGGGGGGCCTTACCCCGGGGAGCTGTTTTTT.

The rearrangement uses TRBV5-8 and TRBJ2-7; tentative D call: TRBD2 (6 bases). V was cut by 0 bases and J by 6 bases, with 10 bases left in between. There are 13 residues in the CDR3. The germline CDR1 and CDR2 sequences are SGHTS and YDEGEE. The CDR3 nucleotides read TGTGCCAGCAGCTTGGACAGGAGGGGCGAGCAGTACTTC. Protein sequence: CASSLDRRGEQYF.

The V call is TRBV18, the J call TRBJ2-4; 9 bases map to TRBD1. CDR1 KGHSH and CDR2 LQKENI come from the germline V gene. The CDR3 sequence is 16 residues long. V trimming: 0 bases; J trimming: 1 base; junction bases outside the gene matches: 1. CDR3 nucleotides: TGTGCCAGCTCACCACCAGGACAGGGGGCCAAAAACATTCAGTACTTC. Its translation: CASSPPGQGAKNIQYF.

The V and J genes are TRBV4-1 and TRBJ2-7; 13 bases map to TRBD2. Germline-derived CDR1 and CDR2 are MGHRA and YSYEKL. Unmatched junction bases numbered 5, after V lost 3 bases and J lost 0 bases. The CDR3 has 17 amino acids. The CDR3 is CASSQLTSGRSSYEQYF. The CDR3 DNA is TGCGCCAGCAGCCAGTTGACTAGCGGGAGGAGCTCCTACGAGCAGTACTTC.

This chain joins TRBV9 and TRBJ2-5; no reliable D call. Trimming removed 4 bases at V and 5 bases at J, with 12 bases between. The CDR3 runs 13 residues. Germline loops: CDR1 SGDLS, CDR2 YYNGEE. This CDR3 reads CASSPTLRETQYF. The CDR3 coding sequence is TGTGCCAGCAGCCCTACCCTGAGGGAGACCCAGTACTTC.

CDR3 in DNA: TGTGCCAGTAGTTCAGCTAGGAACACTGAAGCTTTCTTT. Its translation is CASSSARNTEAFF. The chain uses TRBV19 and TRBJ1-1, with D hard to call. Germline values: CDR1 LNHDA, CDR2 SQIVND (reference sequence). CDR3 length equals 13 residues. Trimming stripped 5 bases from V and 1 base from J, with 8 bases between.

The CDR3 nucleotides read TGTGCCAGCAGCCATCGAGACAGGGATCAAGAGACCCAGTACTTC. It is translated as CASSHRDRDQETQYF. The rearrangement joins TRBV4-2 to TRBJ2-5; 7 bases align to TRBD1. V lost 3 bases, J lost 2 bases, and 6 bases stayed unmatched. Germline-derived CDR1 and CDR2 are LGHNA and YNFKEQ. This CDR3 is built from 15 residues.

This chain connects TRBV6-5 to TRBJ1-5, with D unclear. The germline gives CDR1 MNHEY, CDR2 SVGAGI. Trimming removed 4 bases from V and 0 bases from J, with 10 bases in between. The CDR3 spans 15 residues. The CDR3 DNA is TGTGCCAGCAGTTCTCGACTCAATAGCAATCAGCCCCAGCATTTT. Translated: CASSSRLNSNQPQHF.

The V call is TRBV19, the J call TRBJ2-1; 10 bases match TRBD2. With 5 bases clipped from V and 8 bases from J, the junction kept 12 bases outside the gene matches. This CDR3 contains 16 residues. Per the germline V gene, CDR1 is LNHDA and CDR2 is SQIVND (reference sequence). CDR3 in amino acids: CASSYDLAGAPYEQFF. The CDR3 nucleotides are TGTGCCAGTAGTTATGACCTAGCGGGGGCCCCTTATGAGCAGTTCTTC.

The chain couples TRBV28 to TRBJ2-2, with 7 bases fitting TRBD1. CDR1 is MDHEN, CDR2 SYDVKM, per germline. The CDR3 is 13 amino acids. V trimming: 10 bases; J trimming: 1 base; junction bases outside the gene matches: 3. CDR3 coding DNA: TGTGCCACCGGGACAGTGAACACCGGGGAGCTGTTTTTT. Translating gives CATGTVNTGELFF.

The chain is built from TRBV21-1 and TRBJ2-1; the table names TRBD1, a call not compared with the DNA. TRBV21-1 has pseudogene status. The CDR3 has 15 amino acids. CDR3 sequence (DNA): TGTGCCAGCAGCAAAGAAGGAAGGACGGAACAAGGGGTGGTCTTC. Translation gives CASSKEGRTEQGVVF.

The V and J genes are TRBV9 and TRBJ2-1; 9 bases are a match to TRBD1. The germline gives CDR1 SGDLS, CDR2 YYNGEE. V gave up 4 bases and J gave up 1 base; unmatched junction bases: 9. The CDR3 loop spans 17 amino acids. CDR3 sequence (DNA): TGTGCCAGCAGCCTCCGGACAGGGGCTTTGTCCTACAATGAGCAGTTCTTC. Translating gives CASSLRTGALSYNEQFF.

The chain is built from TRBV18 and TRBJ2-3; tentatively, D is TRBD2 (6 bases). Trimming shortened V by 2 bases and J by 6 bases, and 15 bases separated the two germline ends. The CDR3 has 15 residues. The germline gives CDR1 KGHSH, CDR2 LQKENI. The CDR3, as DNA: TGTGCCAGCTCACCAAGATTGCGGGGCAGCGATACGCAGTATTTT. Its translation: CASSPRLRGSDTQYF.

This clone was observed a single time. The chain recombines TRBV14 with TRBJ2-5; 7 nucleotides agree with TRBD2. CDR1 and CDR2 (germline): SGHDN, FVKESK. V lost 4 bases to trimming and J lost 6 bases; unmatched junction nucleotides: 14. CDR3 length: 16 residues. CDR3 in amino acids: CASSPPSGGPIKTQYF. The CDR3 nucleotides are TGTGCCAGCAGCCCCCCCTCGGGGGGACCGATCAAGACCCAGTACTTC.

The chain combines TRBV4-1 with TRBJ2-5, with a tentative D call TRBD2 (6 bases). The germline V and J ends were trimmed by 0 bases and 2 bases, with 10 bases remaining between them. The germline gives CDR1 MGHRA, CDR2 YSYEKL. This CDR3 comprises 15 residues. CDR3 sequence (DNA): TGCGCCAGCAGCCAAGACGCTAGCGCGCAAGAGACCCAGTACTTC. This sequence encodes CASSQDASAQETQYF.

The chain combines TRBV4-2 with TRBJ2-2; 8 nucleotides match TRBD2. The V and J ends lost 3 bases and 0 bases, in that order; junction bases with no gene match: 6. In germline, CDR1 is LGHNA, CDR2 YNFKEQ. The CDR3 has 17 amino acids. The CDR3 DNA follows: TGTGCCAGCAGCCACCGTAGCGGGGAGGCGAACACCGGGGAGCTGTTTTTT. As protein: CASSHRSGEANTGELFF.

The chain combines TRBV7-9 with TRBJ2-3; 13 nucleotides line up with TRBD2. The germline V gene encodes CDR1 SEHNR and CDR2 FQNEAQ (reference sequence). V shed 4 bases and J 4 bases; nucleotides not matched to a gene: 5. The CDR3 consists of 16 residues. This CDR3 reads CASSSGLAGVSDTQYF. CDR3 nucleotide sequence: TGTGCCAGCAGCTCAGGACTAGCGGGAGTGTCAGATACGCAGTATTTT.

V gene TRBV29-1 combines with J gene TRBJ1-2; D possibly corresponds to TRBD1 (5 bases). Trimming stripped 2 bases from V and 6 bases from J, with 19 bases between. Germline V gene sequence: CDR1 SQVTM, CDR2 ANQGSEA. The CDR3 has 15 amino acids. CDR3 coding DNA: TGCAGCGTTGAAAGTAGGATGGGGTTAGGGGATGGCTACACCTTC. This codes for CSVESRMGLGDGYTF.

This clone was observed once. The DNA of the CDR3 is TGTGCCAGCAGCTTCCGGGACTACCACGGCTACTACGAGCAGTACTTC. It translates to CASSFRDYHGYYEQYF. V and J are TRBV11-3 and TRBJ2-7; the match to TRBD2 covers 7 bases. Germline assignment: CDR1 SGHNT and CDR2 YENEEA. Germline trimming cut 3 bases from V and 3 bases from J; bases unmatched to any gene: 11. This CDR3 contains 16 residues.

The V gene is TRBV4-2, the J gene TRBJ2-3, with D possibly TRBD2 on 6 matching bases. The V end was cut by 0 bases, the J end by 0 bases, with 10 bases between. The CDR3 runs to 16 residues. Germline-derived CDR1 and CDR2 are LGHNA and YNFKEQ. The CDR3 DNA reads as TGTGCCAGCAGCCAAGAGGAGGGGTTTAGCACAGATACGCAGTATTTT. Translation gives CASSQEEGFSTDTQYF.

The chain joins TRBV4-1 to TRBJ2-3; TRBD2 agrees at 12 bases. Trimming at V came to 4 bases and at J to 4 bases, leaving 9 bases not matched to a gene. CDR1 is MGHRA and CDR2 is YSYEKL in the germline V gene. The CDR3 is 17 residues long. CDR3 residues: CASSPWTSGDFPDTQYF. The CDR3 nucleotides are TGCGCCAGCAGCCCCTGGACTAGCGGGGATTTCCCAGATACGCAGTATTTT.

This clone was seen once. J is TRBJ2-7 and V is TRBV7-9; D is ambiguous. V was trimmed by 2 bases and J by 0 bases, leaving 5 bases between them. The CDR3 spans 13 residues. Germline CDR1 SEHNR, CDR2 FQNEAQ (reference sequence). CDR3 region: CASSLSHSYEQYF. Written as DNA, the CDR3 is TGTGCCAGCAGCTTATCCCACTCCTACGAGCAGTACTTC.

CDR3 region: CASSLDRGRETQYF. The DNA for the CDR3 is TGTGCCAGCAGCTTGGACAGGGGGCGAGAGACCCAGTACTTC. V and J are TRBV5-4 and TRBJ2-5; 9 bases line up with TRBD1. CDR1 and CDR2 from the germline V gene are SGHNT and YYREEE (reference sequence). The length of the CDR3 is 14 residues. V was pared by 0 bases and J by 4 bases, with 1 base of the junction left unmatched.

The genes are TRBV7-3 and TRBJ2-6; D is uncertain. CDR3 length: 16 amino acids. V was shortened by 4 bases and J by 0 bases, with 10 bases between the two germline ends. CDR1 and CDR2 (germline): SGHTA, FQGTGA. The CDR3 loop reads CASSSRPGSGANVLTF. The CDR3 nucleotides are TGTGCCAGCAGCTCCCGACCGGGCTCTGGGGCCAACGTCCTGACTTTC.

The rearrangement links TRBV5-1 to TRBJ2-7; 9 bases map to TRBD2. From germline, CDR1 is SGHRS and CDR2 YFSETQ. V lost 1 base and J lost 3; bases outside the gene matches: 5. This CDR3 is built from 15 residues. In DNA, the CDR3 is TGCGCCAGCAGCTTGTTGGCTAGCGGGGACTACGAGCAGTACTTC. Translating it yields CASSLLASGDYEQYF.

V usage is TRBV16 and J usage is TRBJ2-1, with 13 nucleotides matching TRBD2. Germline trimming cut 4 bases from V and 0 bases from J; bases unmatched to any gene: 9. CDR1 is KGHSY, CDR2 FQNENV, per germline. The CDR3 is 19 residues long. The CDR3 bases are TGTGCCAGCAGCCGACGACTAGCGGGGGGCCAAAGCTCCTACAATGAGCAGTTCTTC. It specifies CASSRRLAGGQSSYNEQFF.

The genes are TRBV6-5 and TRBJ2-7; D gene uncertain. This CDR3 region has 14 residues. V lost 7 bases and J lost 0, with 13 bases in between. CDR1 is MNHEY and CDR2 is SVGAGI in the germline V gene. CDR3 DNA sequence: TGTGCCAGCACCACCCGCAGGAACTCCTACGAGCAGTACTTC. Its protein product is CASTTRRNSYEQYF.

The chain employs TRBV4-1 and TRBJ2-1; 9 bases agree with TRBD2. The CDR3 has 19 residues. V lost 1 base and J lost 7; bases outside the gene matches: 17. Germline V gene sequence: CDR1 MGHRA, CDR2 YSYEKL. The CDR3 nucleotides read TGCGCCAGCAGCCAAGGAGAGTGGGGCGGGGGGGCCCGAGCAAATGAGCAGTTCTTC. Translated: CASSQGEWGGGARANEQFF.

The rearrangement joins TRBV5-5 to TRBJ2-3, with D possibly TRBD2 on 5 matching bases. Looked up from germline, CDR1 is SGHKS and CDR2 is YYEKEE (reference sequence). The V end lost 0 bases, the J end lost 0 bases, and 5 bases lay between the germline ends. This CDR3 is 14 amino acids long. The CDR3 here is CASSLAGSTDTQYF. CDR3 bases: TGTGCCAGCAGCTTGGCGGGGAGCACAGATACGCAGTATTTT.

The chain combines TRBV30 with TRBJ2-7; TRBD1 matches 10 bases. Germline V gives CDR1 GTSNPN, CDR2 SVGIG (reference sequence). J gave up 5 bases and V 3 bases, and 7 bases lay outside the gene matches. The CDR3 runs 14 residues. Written as DNA, the CDR3 is TGTGCCTGGAGCTCGGGACAGGGGTTCCACGAGCAGTACTTC. Protein product: CAWSSGQGFHEQYF.